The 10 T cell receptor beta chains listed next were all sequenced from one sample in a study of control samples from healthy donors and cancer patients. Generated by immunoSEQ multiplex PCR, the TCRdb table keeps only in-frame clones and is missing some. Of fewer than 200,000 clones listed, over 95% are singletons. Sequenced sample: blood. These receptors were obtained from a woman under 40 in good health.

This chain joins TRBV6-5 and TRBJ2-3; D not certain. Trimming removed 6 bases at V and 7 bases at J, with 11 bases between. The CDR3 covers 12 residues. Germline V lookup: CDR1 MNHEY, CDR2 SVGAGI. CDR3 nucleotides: TGTGCCAGCAGCCAAAACAGCTATACGCAGTATTTT. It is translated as CASSQNSYTQYF.

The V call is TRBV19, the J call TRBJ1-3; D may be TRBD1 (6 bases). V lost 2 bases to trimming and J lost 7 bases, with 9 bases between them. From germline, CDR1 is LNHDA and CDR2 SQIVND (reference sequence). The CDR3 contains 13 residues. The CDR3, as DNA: TGTGCCAGTAGTATACGACAGGCGAACACCATATATTTT. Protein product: CASSIRQANTIYF.

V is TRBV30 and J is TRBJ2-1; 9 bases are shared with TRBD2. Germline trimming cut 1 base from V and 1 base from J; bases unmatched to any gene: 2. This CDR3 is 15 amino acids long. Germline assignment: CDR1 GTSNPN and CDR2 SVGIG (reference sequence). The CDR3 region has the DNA TGTGCCTGGAGTGCCCTAGCGGGATCCTACAATGAGCAGTTCTTC. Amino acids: CAWSALAGSYNEQFF.

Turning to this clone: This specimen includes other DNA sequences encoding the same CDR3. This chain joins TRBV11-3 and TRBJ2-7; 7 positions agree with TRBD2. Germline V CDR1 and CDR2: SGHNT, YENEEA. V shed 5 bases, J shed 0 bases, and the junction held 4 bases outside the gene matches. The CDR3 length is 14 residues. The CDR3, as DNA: TGTGCCAGCAGCCCAGGGACTAACTCCTACGAGCAGTACTTC. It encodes CASSPGTNSYEQYF.

The CDR3 spells CSVELSGQSSYEQYF. CDR3 nucleotide sequence: TGCAGCGTTGAACTCAGCGGTCAGAGCTCCTACGAGCAGTACTTC. The chain carries TRBV29-1 and TRBJ2-7, with D tentatively TRBD2 (5 bases). The CDR3 length is 15 residues. In germline, CDR1 is SQVTM, CDR2 ANQGSEA. The V gene lost 2 bases and the J gene lost 0 bases, with 14 bases spanning the gap.

The CDR3 coding sequence is TGTGCCAGCAGTACGCGACTGAAAGGGCAGTTCTTC. It is translated as CASSTRLKGQFF. The chain has TRBV28 and TRBJ2-1; D is unclear. The CDR3 extends over 12 amino acids. Germline V gives CDR1 MDHEN, CDR2 SYDVKM. V lost 5 bases, J lost 12 bases, and 14 bases lay in between.

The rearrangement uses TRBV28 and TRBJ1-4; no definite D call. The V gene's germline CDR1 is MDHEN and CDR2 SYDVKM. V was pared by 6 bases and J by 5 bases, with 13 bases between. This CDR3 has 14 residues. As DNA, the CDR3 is TGTGCCAGCAGGTCCGGGTCCTTCAATGAAAAACTGTTTTTT. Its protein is CASRSGSFNEKLFF.

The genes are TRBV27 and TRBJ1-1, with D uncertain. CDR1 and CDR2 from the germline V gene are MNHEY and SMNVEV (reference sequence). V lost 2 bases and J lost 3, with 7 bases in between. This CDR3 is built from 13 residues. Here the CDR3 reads CASSLTLYTEAFF. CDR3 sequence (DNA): TGTGCCAGCAGTTTAACCCTCTACACTGAAGCTTTCTTT.

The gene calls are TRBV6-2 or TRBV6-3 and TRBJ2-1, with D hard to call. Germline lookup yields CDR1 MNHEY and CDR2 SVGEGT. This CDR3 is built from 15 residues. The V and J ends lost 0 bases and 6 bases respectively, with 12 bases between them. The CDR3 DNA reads TGTGCCAGCAGTTACTCAGGCGGCGAAGTCAATGAGCAGTTCTTC. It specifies CASSYSGGEVNEQFF.

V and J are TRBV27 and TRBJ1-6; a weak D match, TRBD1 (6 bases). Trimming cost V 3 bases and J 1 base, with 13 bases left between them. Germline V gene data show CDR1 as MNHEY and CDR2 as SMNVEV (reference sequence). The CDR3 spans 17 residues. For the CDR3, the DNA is TGTGCCAGCAGTTTCTTCAGGGGAGGGTCCTATAATTCACCCCTCCACTTT. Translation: CASSFFRGGSYNSPLHF.